This T cell receptor beta chain was observed in a study of blood T cell repertoires in COVID-19. Study information: The United States, Italy and Spain supplied acute and convalescent COVID-19 samples.

Looked up from germline, CDR1 is MNHEY and CDR2 is SVGAGI. Trimming removed 4 bases at V and 8 bases at J, with 17 bases between. The CDR3 has 14 residues. The protocol was immunoSEQ multiplex PCR, while the TCRdb copy is restricted to in-frame clones and leaves out a portion. The data show 400,000 to 550,000 clones, 87% seen once. Assignments of participants to cohorts depended upon their own reported clinical history. This clone was counted once. This clonotype was obtained from a young woman with acute COVID-19. Sequencing used PBMCs or T cells enriched from blood (not recorded which). The chain carries TRBV6-5 and TRBJ1-2; TRBD1 is a possible D gene (5 bases). The CDR3 region has the DNA TGTGCCAGCAGTTCGACCCCAGGGATAGGAGGCTACACCTTC. Encoded protein: CASSSTPGIGGYTF.